These 32 T cell receptor beta chains share one sample of origin, sequenced in a study of human T cells and chemical hapten exposure. TCRdb fed the 5' RACE reads into MiXCR, producing one record per CDR3 protein. The sample holds approximately 110,000 distinct CDR3 sequences, approximately 19% seen once. The template was total RNA from unfractionated whole blood. All receptors come from a human donor in good health.

This clonotype was seen a handful of times. The gene calls are TRBV20-1 and TRBJ2-1, with D possibly being TRBD1 or TRBD2 (7 bases each). Germline V gene sequence: CDR1 DFQATT, CDR2 SNEGSKA (reference sequence). The V and J ends lost 2 bases and 7 bases respectively, with 18 bases between them. The CDR3 extends over 15 amino acids. CDR3 coding DNA: TGCAGTGCTAGATCCAGGGGGAGGGTTCAAAATGAGCAGTTCTTC. It yields the protein CSARSRGRVQNEQFF.

A few counts support this clonotype. This chain links TRBV12-5 with TRBJ2-1; the D gene is possibly TRBD2 (5 bases). The V gene's germline CDR1 is LGHNT and CDR2 FRNRAP. CDR3 length: 20 residues. V was cut by 6 bases and J by 0 bases, with 27 bases left in between. CDR3 sequence: CASGYYSLGDRINSYNEQFF. The DNA for the CDR3 is TGTGCTAGTGGATACTACTCACTAGGAGATAGGATTAACTCCTACAATGAGCAGTTCTTC.

In this sample, this clonotype turned up a few times. The chain employs TRBV20-1 and TRBJ1-1; tentatively, D is TRBD1 (6 bases). V was cut by 3 bases and J by 8 bases, with 22 bases left in between. The CDR3 contains 15 residues. Germline CDR1 and CDR2: DFQATT and SNEGSKA (reference sequence). CDR3 in DNA: TGCAGTGCTAGTAGGGCCTTGGGAAGGGGGAACGAAGCTTTCTTT. Translated, it gives CSASRALGRGNEAFF.

The CDR3 sequence: CASSAGQGASGYTF. The CDR3 coding sequence is TGTGCCAGCAGTGCCGGACAGGGGGCCTCTGGCTACACCTTC. The J gene is TRBJ1-2, the V gene TRBV25-1; 11 positions match TRBD1. V gave up 4 bases and J gave up 7 bases; unmatched junction bases: 5. Germline CDR1 and CDR2: MGHDK and SYGVNS. CDR3 length equals 14 residues.

The chain carries TRBV9 and TRBJ1-1, with D possibly TRBD1 on 5 matching bases. Trimming left V 4 bases short and J 1 base short, with 8 bases between. The CDR3 has 13 residues. The germline V gene encodes CDR1 SGDLS and CDR2 YYNGEE. CDR3 nucleotides: TGTGCCAGCAGCCGTAGGGGGAACACTGAAGCTTTCTTT. As protein: CASSRRGNTEAFF.

CDR3 region: CASNQIRDRAETQYF. The CDR3 coding sequence is TGTGCCAGCAACCAAATTAGGGACAGGGCGGAGACCCAGTACTTC. The chain uses TRBV6-5 and TRBJ2-5, with 9 bases lining up with TRBD1. Trimming removed 7 bases from V and 5 bases from J; junction bases left unmatched: 11. From germline, CDR1 is MNHEY and CDR2 SVGAGI. This CDR3 has 15 residues.

The chain recombines TRBV18 with TRBJ2-5, with D tentatively TRBD2 (5 bases). V was clipped by 0 bases and J by 5 bases, with 13 bases between them. CDR3 length: 15 amino acids. In germline, CDR1 is KGHSH, CDR2 LQKENI. CDR3 bases: TGTGCCAGCTCACCACCGGCAGGCCGCGGGGAGACCCAGTACTTC. This encodes CASSPPAGRGETQYF.

The chain recombines TRBV7-8 with TRBJ2-5; no clear D gene. From germline, CDR1 is SGHVS and CDR2 FQNEAQ. Trimming left V 4 bases short and J 0 bases short, with 12 bases between. The length of the CDR3 is 15 residues. The DNA of the CDR3 is TGTGCCAGCAGCTCCTGGACCGTGCACCAAGAGACCCAGTACTTC. Amino acids: CASSSWTVHQETQYF.

The chain recombines TRBV29-1 with TRBJ2-3; D not resolved. CDR3 length equals 11 residues. Germline lookup yields CDR1 SQVTM and CDR2 ANQGSEA. Trimming shortened V by 4 bases and J by 3 bases, and 5 bases separated the two germline ends. The CDR3 region has the DNA TGCAGCGTTGGGGGTACAGATACGCAGTATTTT. It specifies CSVGGTDTQYF.

The chain is built from TRBV7-8 and TRBJ1-5; no clear D gene. CDR3 length: 17 residues. Germline V gene lookup returns CDR1 SGHVS and CDR2 FQNEAQ. Trimming cost V 4 bases and J 0 bases, with 16 bases left between them. CDR3 in DNA: TGTGCCAGCAGCTCGTTAGCAATTACTAGTAGCAATCAGCCCCAGCATTTT. Its translation: CASSSLAITSSNQPQHF.

This chain connects TRBV25-1 to TRBJ1-6, with D unresolved. CDR1 and CDR2 (germline): MGHDK, SYGVNS. The CDR3 contains 15 residues. Trimming took off 0 bases at V and 9 bases at J, with 12 bases between the two ends. Here the CDR3 reads CASSEYRLRGSPLHF. The CDR3 DNA reads as TGTGCCAGCAGTGAATATCGATTGCGGGGTTCACCCCTCCACTTT. The complete variable domain, with remaining parts taken from reference TRBV25-1 and TRBJ1-6, reads EADIYQTPRYLVIGTGKKITLECSQTMGHDKMYWYQQDPGMELHLIHYSYGVNSTEKGDLSSESTVSRIRTEHFPLTLESARPSHTSQYLCASSEYRLRGSPLHFGNGTRLTVT.

This clonotype was detected only once. The V and J genes are TRBV28 and TRBJ1-5, with 10 bases fitting TRBD1. Germline CDR1 is MDHEN and CDR2 is SYDVKM. V dropped 6 bases and J dropped 2; count of bases not matched to a gene: 4. This CDR3 has 15 residues. As DNA, the CDR3 is TGTGCCAGCAGCACCGGGACAGGGGGCAATCAGCCCCAGCATTTT. As protein: CASSTGTGGNQPQHF.

This clonotype was seen only a few times. The chain couples TRBV29-1 to TRBJ2-3, with TRBD2 identical over 12 bases. Germline V lookup: CDR1 SQVTM, CDR2 ANQGSEA. The CDR3 length is 15 residues. Trimming at V came to 2 bases and at J to 5 bases, leaving 5 bases not matched to a gene. CDR3 amino acids: CSVETSGRPQDTQYF. The DNA for the CDR3 is TGCAGCGTTGAAACTAGCGGGAGGCCTCAAGATACGCAGTATTTT.

The chain is built from TRBV11-2 and TRBJ2-5, with 8 bases that match TRBD2. With 3 bases clipped from V and 4 bases from J, the junction kept 4 bases outside the gene matches. CDR3 size: 14 residues. The V gene's germline CDR1 is SGHAT and CDR2 FQNNGV. CDR3 nucleotide sequence: TGTGCCAGCAGCTTCAGCGGGAGCATAGAGACCCAGTACTTC. This gives the protein CASSFSGSIETQYF.

This clonotype has a handful of counts. The genes are TRBV12-3 or TRBV12-4 and TRBJ2-1; 12 bases align to TRBD2. The CDR3 covers 15 residues. After removal of 6 bases from V and 4 bases from J, the junction contained 4 bases not matched to a gene. The CDR3, as DNA: TGTGCCAGCAGGGACGGGACTAGCGGGTACAATGAGCAGTTCTTC. It is translated as CASRDGTSGYNEQFF.

The chain has TRBV20-1 and TRBJ2-7; 10 positions agree with TRBD2. The trim removed 4 bases at V and 3 bases at J, leaving 9 bases unmatched. The CDR3 is 15 amino acids. The germline CDR1 and CDR2 sequences are DFQATT and SNEGSKA (reference sequence). The CDR3 is CSANPLAGAGYEQYF. CDR3 nucleotide sequence: TGCAGTGCTAATCCTCTAGCGGGAGCAGGCTACGAGCAGTACTTC.

Concerning this clonotype: Mismatch with germline at one junction end may stem from a read error. The genes are TRBV28 and TRBJ1-6, with D possibly matching TRBD1 (5 bases). Germline V gene sequence: CDR1 MDHEN, CDR2 SYDVKM. The CDR3 contains 12 residues. The CDR3 sequence: CASQIGHSRQDF. The CDR3 nucleotides are TGTGCCAGCCAGATCGGACACTCACGGCAAGACTTT.

This clonotype was observed a few times. The V call is TRBV29-1, the J call TRBJ1-1; TRBD1 agrees at 7 bases. V was pared by 6 bases and J by 2 bases, with 6 bases of the junction left unmatched. CDR3 length equals 13 residues. Germline CDR1 and CDR2: SQVTM and ANQGSEA. This CDR3 reads CSVRAGGNTEAFF. DNA for the CDR3: TGCAGCGTCAGGGCAGGGGGAAACACTGAAGCTTTCTTT.

CDR3 sequence (DNA): TGTGCCAGTAGTGTGGACAGTAGCAATCAGCCCCAGCATTTT. Residues: CASSVDSSNQPQHF. The chain carries TRBV19 and TRBJ1-5; D is perhaps TRBD1 (6 bases). Germline loops: CDR1 LNHDA, CDR2 SQIVND (reference sequence). The ends were cut back, 5 bases at V and 0 bases at J, with 8 bases in the middle. The CDR3 is 14 residues long.

There are many counts of this clonotype. V usage is TRBV10-3 and J usage is TRBJ1-5; 9 bases fit TRBD1. Germline V CDR1 and CDR2: ENHRY, SYGVKD. Losses at the gene ends were 5 bases for V and 2 bases for J; bases not matched to a gene: 4. This CDR3 region has 15 residues. The CDR3: CAISTTGGGNQPQHF. The CDR3 nucleotides are TGTGCCATCAGTACAACAGGGGGCGGCAATCAGCCCCAGCATTTT.

This clonotype has more than one count but fewer than ten. The chain joins TRBV20-1 to TRBJ2-7; D possibly corresponds to TRBD1 (6 bases). Germline V lookup: CDR1 DFQATT, CDR2 SNEGSKA (reference sequence). Trimming removed 5 bases from V and 1 base from J, with 15 bases in between. The CDR3 is made up of 14 amino acids. CDR3 region: CSARRGKGSYEQYF. DNA of the CDR3: TGCAGTGCTCGAAGGGGGAAAGGGTCCTACGAGCAGTACTTC.

J is TRBJ1-1 and V is TRBV9, with D unclear. V gave up 0 bases and J gave up 4 bases, with 7 bases separating them. The CDR3 has 13 amino acids. Germline-derived CDR1 and CDR2 are SGDLS and YYNGEE. CDR3 DNA: TGTGCCAGCAGCGTAGGACCAGGCACTGAAGCTTTCTTT. Protein product: CASSVGPGTEAFF.

The rearrangement joins TRBV20-1 to TRBJ1-5, with D possibly being TRBD1 (6 bases). Trimming pared 3 bases from V and 4 bases from J, leaving 13 bases between. CDR3 size: 14 residues. Germline lookup yields CDR1 DFQATT and CDR2 SNEGSKA (reference sequence). The CDR3, as DNA: TGCAGTGCTAGGGGTGGACAGCGTAATCAGCCCCAGCATTTT. It encodes CSARGGQRNQPQHF.

The chain links TRBV5-1 to TRBJ2-7; D gene ambiguous. Germline assignment: CDR1 SGHRS and CDR2 YFSETQ. Deletions cut 5 bases from V and 3 bases from J, with 9 bases between. This CDR3 is 12 amino acids long. CDR3 in DNA: TGCGCCAGCAGTGCAGAGAACTACGAGCAGTACTTC. Translation gives CASSAENYEQYF. The full variable domain, with the rest looked up from reference TRBV5-1 and TRBJ2-7, is KAGVTQTPRYLIKTRGQQVTLSCSPISGHRSVSWYQQTPGQGLQFLFEYFSETQRNKGNFPGRFSGRQFSNSRSEMNVSTLELGDSALYLCASSAENYEQYFGPGTRLTVT.

The chain carries TRBV18 and TRBJ1-5, with D unresolved. V was pared by 3 bases and J by 1 base, with 4 bases between. The CDR3 length is 13 residues. Germline V gives CDR1 KGHSH, CDR2 LQKENI. The CDR3 reads CASSPESNQPQHF. CDR3 in DNA: TGTGCCAGCTCACCCGAGAGCAATCAGCCCCAGCATTTT.

V usage is TRBV6-2 or TRBV6-3 and J usage is TRBJ2-3; TRBD2 aligns across 10 bases. Germline V CDR1 and CDR2: MNHEY, SVGEGT. This CDR3 has 13 residues. With 8 bases clipped from V and 4 bases from J, the junction kept 3 bases outside the gene matches. The CDR3: CASVLAGADTQYF. As DNA, the CDR3 is TGTGCCAGCGTTCTAGCGGGAGCAGATACGCAGTATTTT.

The chain employs TRBV21-1 and TRBJ1-5. TRBV21-1 is given as a pseudogene. The CDR3 has 11 residues. The CDR3 reads CASILNQPQHF. CDR3 DNA sequence: TGTGCCAGCATCCTAAATCAGCCCCAGCATTTT.

The chain recombines TRBV20-1 with TRBJ1-3; D ambiguous. Trimming left V 2 bases short and J 8 bases short, with 16 bases between. Germline V gives CDR1 DFQATT, CDR2 SNEGSKA (reference sequence). CDR3 length equals 14 residues. The CDR3 nucleotides are TGCAGTGCTAGATTGGGCCCCGCGGTGGACACCATATATTTT. Protein sequence: CSARLGPAVDTIYF.

This clonotype occurred a few times. V usage is TRBV6-5 and J usage is TRBJ1-1; maybe TRBD1 (6 bases). The CDR3 spans 11 residues. V was trimmed by 7 bases and J by 8 bases, leaving 11 bases between them. Germline V CDR1 and CDR2: MNHEY, SVGAGI. The CDR3 DNA is TGTGCCAGCACCAAAGGACAGGAAGCTTTCTTT. Amino acid sequence: CASTKGQEAFF.

The rearrangement uses TRBV7-3 and TRBJ2-2; D possibly uses TRBD1 or TRBD2 (5 bases each). This CDR3 spans 16 amino acids. Trimming stripped 5 bases from V and 4 bases from J, with 17 bases between. The germline gives CDR1 SGHTA, CDR2 FQGTGA. In DNA, the CDR3 is TGTGCCAGCAGCGACGGGGCCGTACGGGGCACCGGGGAGCTGTTTTTT. This sequence encodes CASSDGAVRGTGELFF.

The chain links TRBV30 to TRBJ1-3; D uncertain. V was cut by 1 base and J by 2 bases, with 12 bases left in between. Germline V CDR1 and CDR2: GTSNPN, SVGIG (reference sequence). This CDR3 spans 15 amino acids. The CDR3 is CAWSGSNLAGNTIYF. The CDR3 DNA follows: TGTGCCTGGAGTGGAAGCAACCTCGCTGGAAACACCATATATTTT. The whole variable domain, filled in from reference TRBV30 and TRBJ1-3, reads SQTIHQWPATLVQPVGSPLSLECTVEGTSNPNLYWYRQAAGRGLQLLFYSVGIGQISSEVPQNLSASRPQDRQFILSSKKLLLSDSGFYLCAWSGSNLAGNTIYFGEGSWLTVV.

This chain uses TRBV29-1 with TRBJ1-1; D ambiguous. V gave up 7 bases and J gave up 0 bases, with 12 bases separating them. The length of the CDR3 is 13 residues. Germline loops: CDR1 SQVTM, CDR2 ANQGSEA. The CDR3 region is CSGGERVNTEAFF. The CDR3 DNA follows: TGCAGCGGCGGCGAACGGGTGAACACTGAAGCTTTCTTT.